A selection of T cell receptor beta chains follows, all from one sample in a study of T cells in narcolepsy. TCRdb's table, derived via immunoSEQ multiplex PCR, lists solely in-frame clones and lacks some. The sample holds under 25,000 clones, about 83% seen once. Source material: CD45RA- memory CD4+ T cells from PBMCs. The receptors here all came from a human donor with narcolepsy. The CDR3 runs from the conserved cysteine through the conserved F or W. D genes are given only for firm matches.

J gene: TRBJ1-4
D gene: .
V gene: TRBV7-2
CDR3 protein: CASSLVPGSNEKLFF

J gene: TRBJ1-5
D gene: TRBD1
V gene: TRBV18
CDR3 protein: CASSRDRGHGQPQHF

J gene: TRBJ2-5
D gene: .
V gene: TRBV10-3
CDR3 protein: CAIAQDKETQYF

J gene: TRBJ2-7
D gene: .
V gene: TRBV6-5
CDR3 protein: CASSYRGDRLHEQYF

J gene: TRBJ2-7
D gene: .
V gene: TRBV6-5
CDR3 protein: CASSSQGPSSYEQYF

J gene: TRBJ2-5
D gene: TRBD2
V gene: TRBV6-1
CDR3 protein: CASSEEVAGRLHETQYF

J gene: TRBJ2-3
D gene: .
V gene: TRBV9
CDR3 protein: CASSVAGTDTQYF

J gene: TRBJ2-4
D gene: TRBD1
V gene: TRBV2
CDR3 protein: CASSELDRGRGDIQYF

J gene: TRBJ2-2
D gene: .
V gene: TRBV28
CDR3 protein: CASSLSEWRSRELFF

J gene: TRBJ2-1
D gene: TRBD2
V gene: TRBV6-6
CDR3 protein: CASSDQAGVPNEQFF